This record concerns one T cell receptor (beta chain) sequence. Treatment specified: roughly 18 received Ad26.COV2.S at low or high dose, single or two shots; roughly 5 received placebo; per-sample allocation not given. Each sample was drawn 63 days after the first injection (of vaccine or placebo). The source of the sample is a study of Ad26.COV2.S vaccination and SARS-CoV-2 variants. Study information: Donor was assigned to the Ad26.COV2.S arm of trial COV1001. Once, or twice with 56 days between doses, Ad26.COV2.S was given intramuscularly.

The CDR3 spans 13 residues. The V gene's germline CDR1 is LNHDA and CDR2 SQIVND (reference sequence). J lost 5 bases, V lost 9 bases, and 7 bases had no gene match. The repertoire was sequenced with immunoSEQ multiplex PCR; TCRdb's copy has only in-frame clones and lacks some. The sample consists of about 680,000 clones, more than 80% of them appearing once. The sample was peripheral blood, taken in a trial of Ad26.COV2.S vaccine versus placebo. The genes are TRBV19 and TRBJ1-5, with TRBD1 matching over 7 bases. This clonotype originated in a person aged 18-60 years who received the Ad26.COV2.S COVID-19 vaccine or a placebo. CDR3: CASMDRNDQPQHF. The CDR3 DNA is TGTGCCAGCATGGACAGGAATGATCAGCCCCAGCATTTT.